The TCR beta chain described here comes from a study of HIV-infected patients and healthy controls (dated by TCRdb to the mid-2010s). Some background on the complete study: After three months of therapy, CD4 counts in about 90% of the 16 patients increased to a modest but significant degree while remaining below normal ranges. No consistent shift in CD8 counts was seen during early therapy, whereas a slight rise was seen in the CD4:CD8 ratio. Viral load fell below detection in about 70% of the 16 patients by the second bleed and in all patients following a further year of therapy. Overall T-cell lymphocytopenia was not observed in the patients, and no significant difference from controls was found in total CDR3 counts per chain. The question the study tested was whether immune perturbation and reconstitution could be captured by deep TCR repertoire sequencing of small blood samples from HIV patients.

Points on this clonotype: Its recognized antigen is unknown. The record has no base qualities; no much larger clone is one base away.

SuperScript III was used to reverse transcribe 500 ng RNA with primers targeting the alpha and beta constant regions. Separate libraries for the alpha and beta chains were generated through chain-specific third strand synthesis that incorporated multiplexing indices. To avoid primer bias, the protocol used one single primer pair to amplify every rearrangement within a chain, and the protocol also attached molecular barcodes to each cDNA molecule. The SP2 sequencing primer site and a random hexamer were carried on a 5' RACE adapter, to which purified cDNA was joined by T4 RNA Ligase 1. The authors primed second strand synthesis from the SP2 site with Phusion polymerase and used slow temperature ramps to favor optimal annealing. Two random hexamer sequences, both added before amplification and joined together, made up the 12-nucleotide barcode of each molecule. A short first PCR added P5 and P7 adapter elements plus a second index, followed by an approximately 25-cycle amplification PCR with P5s and P7 primers. A total of 25 to 30 PCR cycles were applied to the libraries, which were quantified on a Qubit, sized on a Bioanalyzer, and diluted to 4 nM. Sequencing of the normalized libraries was done on an Illumina MiSeq using 2 x 250 paired-end kits. Reverse transcription reactions were cleaned up on MinElute columns and eluted into about 9.5 ul Tris-Cl. Adapter ligations ran for around 20 hours at 16 degrees C and were afterwards cleaned with AMPure XP beads at a 1:1 ratio. The original methods were these. A modified Decombinator that output V, J, insert and barcode information was used to process the demultiplexed FASTQ files. Sequences sharing a barcode but differing from the dominant sequence were discarded as errors, and barcodes clustered at Levenshtein distance 3 were counted to estimate original cDNA molecules. For downstream analyses, the R packages ineq, vegan, igraph and RCytoscape were used, along with IMGT nomenclature and CDR3 definitions. The authors computed V gene usage over distinct sequences and counted each TCR a single time to avoid skew from clonal expansion. Whenever two unique CDR3 amino acid sequences within a donor differed by a single Levenshtein edit, similarity networks linked them. In the repertoires, a search was made for a compiled set of published HIV-specific CDR3s (around 95 alpha, 650 to 750 beta) and CMV-specific CDR3s (approximately 13 alpha, 250 to 300 beta). It was shown by random subsampling to size-matched repertoires that the decreased diversity of patients was not caused by their lower sequence numbers. Clones were called with MiXCR by TCRdb after fastp trimmed the public reads at Q25, and only in-frame beta chains were retained. Each CDR3 protein gets just one entry, which takes the most common genes and DNA from the rows behind it. The V and J calls and clone size come from TCRdb's table, not from the authors' own analysis. A total of 6,600 or so distinct CDR3 sequences appear in this sample, about 9.6% of them only once. Over 20% of the sample is in the top ten clones.

A distance of 20 bases separates the germline ends of V and J, which lose 2 bases and 0 bases respectively. The cysteine opens and the phenylalanine closes a CDR3 of 18 amino acids. Solely the CDR3 DNA is kept, with 54 bases framed from the first base. From a lookup of the germline V gene, CDR1 and CDR2 are SGHTA and FQGNSA. Follow-up blood from HIV-infected patients was collected roughly three months, about 14 weeks, after antiretroviral therapy began. Whole blood was used without fractionating the cells, so the repertoire represented all peripheral T cells without sorting. For RNA extraction, roughly 2.3 ml of peripheral blood was drawn into Tempus tubes. Patients with febrile or AIDS-related illness, tumors, hepatitis B or C coinfection, immunomodulatory therapy, recent vaccination or treatment interruptions were excluded from enrollment. Residual genomic DNA was removed with the TURBO-DNase kit and globin mRNA was depleted with GLOBINclear.

General findings and caveats noted by the study authors: Differing numbers of distinct sequences in patients and controls hindered comparison, and size-matching assigned excessive weight to rare events in the HIV-infected data. The pairing of alpha and beta chains was not determined in the samples. HLA typing of donors was not performed in the study. The apparent post-therapy recovery of the Gini index in HIV-infected patients was not reproduced in size-matched repertoire data. Healthy controls shared more CDR3s between individuals than HIV+ patients, by Jaccard index and by count of highly shared sequences. Healthy control repertoires showed roughly threefold more distinct CDR3s and higher Shannon diversity than untreated HIV+ repertoires. MAIT cell alpha-chain CDR3s were present at high frequency in healthy controls but severely depleted in HIV+ repertoires. Treated samples reflected only approximately three months of therapy, arguably too short to observe immune reconstitution given low adult thymic output. Processing included only sixteen HIV-infected individuals, and this was regarded by the authors as a major limit on how widely the findings apply. During therapy, HIV-associated CDR3s significantly decreased in frequency, while CMV-associated CDR3s did not change significantly, though most became more frequent. Compared with controls, HIV-infected patients showed significantly different mean usage of eight alpha and eight beta V genes. HIV-infected repertoires showed significantly elevated mean Gini indices relative to controls, which possibly reflects oligoclonality. Sequencing depth was restricted by the use of whole blood, which also prevented the dynamics of distinct T-cell subpopulations from being separated. The observed differences in diversity could not be explained by the slight differences in age and sex profiles between the study cohorts.

Sample: blood, taken during antiretroviral therapy. The sequence derives from an adult with HIV infection. The chain joins TRBV7-2 to TRBJ2-7; the D region may be TRBD1 or TRBD2, each matching 7 bases equally. The encoded CDR3 is CASSLQRGGQTGSYEQYF. The nucleotide sequence is TGTGCCAGCAGCTTACAGCGCGGGGGACAGACAGGCTCCTACGAGCAGTACTTC. Full variable domain (CDR3 extended with the reference TRBV7-2 and TRBJ2-7 proteins): GAGVSQSPSNKVTEKGKDVELRCDPISGHTALYWYRQSLGQGLEFLIYFQGNSAPDKSGLPSDRFSAERTGGSVSTLTIQRTQQEDSAVYLCASSLQRGGQTGSYEQYFGPGTRLTVT.